A single sample gave rise to the 5 T cell receptor beta chains below, sequenced in a study of blood T cell repertoires in COVID-19. Repertoires were generated with immunoSEQ multiplex PCR, while TCRdb's copy carries only in-frame clones and drops some. The data show about 200,000 clones, roughly 91% seen once. Sequenced material: peripheral blood. The receptors were sampled from a human donor in a cohort sampled during active COVID-19.

This chain connects TRBV7-2 to TRBJ2-2, with 10 bases matching TRBD2. The CDR3 has 17 amino acids. The V segment lost 1 base and the J segment 2 bases; nucleotides outside the gene matches: 4. Germline loops: CDR1 SGHTA, CDR2 FQGNSA. CDR3 amino acids: CASSLVPSGSNTGELFF. For the CDR3, the DNA is TGTGCCAGCAGCTTAGTTCCTAGCGGGAGTAACACCGGGGAGCTGTTTTTT. The variable domain in full, with the rest retrieved from reference TRBV7-2 and TRBJ2-2, is GAGVSQSPSNKVTEKGKDVELRCDPISGHTALYWYRQSLGQGLEFLIYFQGNSAPDKSGLPSDRFSAERTGGSVSTLTIQRTQQEDSAVYLCASSLVPSGSNTGELFFGEGSRLTVL.

This chain connects TRBV13 to TRBJ1-2; D not resolved. The germline V and J ends were trimmed by 5 bases and 8 bases, with 12 bases remaining between them. From germline, CDR1 is PRHDT and CDR2 FYEKMQ (reference sequence). This CDR3 region has 12 residues. The CDR3 bases are TGTGCCAGCAGCCCTGGGCAACAGGGCTACACCTTC. Amino acid sequence: CASSPGQQGYTF.

This rearrangement joins TRBV9 to TRBJ2-2; 8 bases fit TRBD2. Germline V gene data show CDR1 as SGDLS and CDR2 as YYNGEE. V lost 0 bases to trimming and J lost 2 bases; unmatched junction nucleotides: 3. This CDR3 region has 16 residues. CDR3 residues: CASSVGSGTNTGELFF. The CDR3 nucleotides are TGTGCCAGCAGCGTAGGTAGCGGGACCAACACCGGGGAGCTGTTTTTT.

A word on this clone: Compared with germline, one end of the junction differs, possibly owing to a read error. The CDR3 loop reads CASSLEVRGAVTDTDTQYF. In DNA, the CDR3 is TGTGCTAGCAGCTTAGAGGTCCGGGGGGCGGTCACTGACACAGATACGCAGTATTTT. The rearrangement uses TRBV7-7 and TRBJ2-3; D might be TRBD2 (7 bases). The CDR3 length is 19 residues. The germline gives CDR1 SSHAT, CDR2 FNYEAQ (reference sequence).

The chain combines TRBV27 with TRBJ2-7, with TRBD2 matching 7 bases. This CDR3 comprises 15 residues. Germline CDR1 is MNHEY and CDR2 is SMNVEV (reference sequence). J was trimmed by 2 bases and V by 3 bases; bases with no gene match: 7. CDR3 sequence: CASSFGGTIAYEQYF. The CDR3 coding sequence is TGTGCCAGCAGTTTCGGCGGGACTATTGCCTACGAGCAGTACTTC.